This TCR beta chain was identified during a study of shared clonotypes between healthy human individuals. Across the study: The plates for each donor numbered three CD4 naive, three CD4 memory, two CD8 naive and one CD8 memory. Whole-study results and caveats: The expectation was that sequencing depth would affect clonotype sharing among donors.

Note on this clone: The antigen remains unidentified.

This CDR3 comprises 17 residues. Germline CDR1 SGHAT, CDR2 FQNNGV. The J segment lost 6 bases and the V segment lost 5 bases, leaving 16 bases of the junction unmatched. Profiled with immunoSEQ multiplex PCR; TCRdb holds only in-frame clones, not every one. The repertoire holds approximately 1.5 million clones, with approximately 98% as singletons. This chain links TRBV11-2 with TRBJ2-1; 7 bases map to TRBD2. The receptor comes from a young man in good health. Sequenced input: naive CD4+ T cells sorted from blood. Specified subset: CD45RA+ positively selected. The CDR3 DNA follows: TGTGCCAGCAGCCCGATTAACCGACTAGCCCCTCGCAATGAGCAGTTCTTC. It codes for CASSPINRLAPRNEQFF.